The source of this T cell receptor beta chain is a study of radiation and T cells in renal cell carcinoma. Study-level results: In blood, top tumor clones expanded by 2 weeks, shrinking by 4.

On this clone itself: Antigen specificity is unknown.

Looked up from germline, CDR1 is SGHRS and CDR2 is YFSETQ. The CDR3 is made up of 13 amino acids. The V end was cut by 0 bases, the J end by 9 bases, with 10 bases between. Using immunoSEQ multiplex PCR, the repertoire was profiled, and TCRdb retains in-frame clones only, with some absent. The profile shows about 140,000 clones, roughly 80% of them singletons. As to time point: baseline pretreatment blood. Treatment of the sample: 15 Gy SBRT to primary tumor, nephrectomy 4 weeks later. Serial blood draws occurred at baseline and 2 and 4 weeks post-SBRT. Clear cell pathology was present in this patient's renal cell carcinoma.

This rearrangement joins TRBV5-1 to TRBJ2-1; D not certain. This receptor was obtained from a woman in her forties or fifties with renal cell carcinoma. Material: blood, obtained from a patient whose treatment included radiotherapy and nephrectomy. For the CDR3, the DNA is TGCGCCAGCAGCTTGGAAGTATTGGGTGAGCAGTTCTTC. Encoded protein: CASSLEVLGEQFF.